This TCR beta chain appears in the sequencing data of a study of shared clonotypes between healthy human individuals. Overall study: The plates for each donor numbered three CD4 naive, three CD4 memory, two CD8 naive and one CD8 memory.

CD45RO-negative, CCR7-positively selected cells formed the naive CD8 fraction, excluding terminally differentiated effector memory CD45RA+ cells. Overall study findings and caveats: Larger estimated richness was generally recorded for naive subsets relative to memory subsets. Sampling included only blood; tissue repertoires likely differ.

TCRdb's table, derived via immunoSEQ multiplex PCR, lists solely in-frame clones and lacks some. This sample yields about 2.2 million clones, of which 93% are seen a single time; around 1.7% belongs to the top ten. Concerning this clone: Its specificity is unknown.

Germline CDR1 SGDLS, CDR2 YYNGEE. This CDR3 spans 15 amino acids. V gave up 0 bases and J gave up 8 bases; unmatched junction bases: 7. Material: naive CD8+ T cells from PBMCs. The receptor comes from a man younger than 35 in good health. Some clones in this sample may be carry-over from other donors' samples. The rearrangement uses TRBV9 and TRBJ2-1, with 8 positions matching TRBD2. The chain's CDR3 is CASSVVGLGGDEQFF. The CDR3 bases are TGTGCCAGCAGCGTAGTGGGACTAGGGGGAGATGAGCAGTTCTTC. Variable domain in full (rest from reference TRBV9 and TRBJ2-1): DSGVTQTPKHLITATGQRVTLRCSPRSGDLSVYWYQQSLDQGLQFLIQYYNGEERAKGNILERFSAQQFPDLHSELNLSSLELGDSALYFCASSVVGLGGDEQFFGPGTRLTVL.